Shown below are 31 T cell receptor beta chains from a single sample sequenced in a study of blood T cell repertoires in COVID-19. The assay was immunoSEQ multiplex PCR, and TCRdb's table has in-frame clones only and misses some. The sample holds approximately 310,000 clones; about nine tenths are singletons and the top ten take 5% to 5.5%. The sequenced sample consisted of PBMCs or T cells enriched from blood (not recorded which). These receptors were obtained from a man aged 55 to 70 who had recovered from COVID-19.

Here the CDR3 reads CASSPSGSGSPYEQYF. CDR3 in DNA: TGTGCCAGCAGTCCCTCCGGTAGCGGGAGCCCCTACGAGCAGTACTTC. The gene calls are TRBV28 and TRBJ2-7; 9 bases fit TRBD2. Trimming at V came to 5 bases and at J to 2 bases, leaving 10 bases not matched to a gene. Germline V gene lookup returns CDR1 MDHEN and CDR2 SYDVKM. The CDR3 consists of 16 residues.

This clone appeared a single time. The chain links TRBV7-8 to TRBJ1-1, with 8 nucleotides matching TRBD1. Germline-derived CDR1 and CDR2 are SGHVS and FQNEAQ. The CDR3 is 15 amino acids. V dropped 5 bases and J dropped 6; count of bases not matched to a gene: 11. The CDR3, as DNA: TGTGCCAGCAGCAGAGAACATCGACAGGGGTCTGAAGCTTTCTTT. It is translated as CASSREHRQGSEAFF.

This clone was observed a handful of times. The sample holds other DNA sequences that translate to the same CDR3. V and J are TRBV5-1 and TRBJ2-7; TRBD2 matches 9 bases. The CDR3 length is 16 residues. Germline CDR1 is SGHRS and CDR2 is YFSETQ. V trimming: 0 bases; J trimming: 2 bases; junction bases outside the gene matches: 6. CDR3 sequence reads: CASSLDPGLATYEQYF. The CDR3 nucleotides read TGCGCCAGCAGCTTGGATCCGGGACTAGCAACCTACGAGCAGTACTTC.

The genes are TRBV9 and TRBJ2-1, with TRBD2 identical over 7 bases. Trimming cost V 3 bases and J 8 bases; bases outside gene matches: 11. CDR3 size: 15 residues. Germline V lookup: CDR1 SGDLS, CDR2 YYNGEE. The CDR3 sequence is CASSAFGLGSDEQFF. The CDR3 coding sequence is TGTGCCAGCAGCGCCTTCGGACTAGGTTCGGATGAGCAGTTCTTC. Supplemented by reference TRBV9 and TRBJ2-1, the full variable domain reads DSGVTQTPKHLITATGQRVTLRCSPRSGDLSVYWYQQSLDQGLQFLIQYYNGEERAKGNILERFSAQQFPDLHSELNLSSLELGDSALYFCASSAFGLGSDEQFFGPGTRLTVL.

The chain carries TRBV28 and TRBJ1-5; TRBD1 matches 7 bases. V shed 6 bases, J shed 6 bases, and the junction held 5 bases outside the gene matches. The V gene's germline CDR1 is MDHEN and CDR2 SYDVKM. This CDR3 region has 13 residues. This CDR3 reads CASSYRGLQPQHF. The CDR3 coding sequence is TGTGCCAGCAGCTATAGGGGGCTTCAGCCCCAGCATTTT.

This sequence joins TRBV7-8 and TRBJ2-7; 10 nucleotides line up with TRBD2. J lost 2 bases, V lost 10 bases, and 8 bases had no gene match. Germline CDR1 SGHVS, CDR2 FQNEAQ. There are 14 residues in the CDR3. CDR3 sequence: CATKTSGSTYEQYF. Here the CDR3 DNA reads TGTGCCACCAAGACTAGCGGGTCGACCTACGAGCAGTACTTC.

The V call is TRBV7-2, the J call TRBJ2-7; TRBD1 is a possible D gene (6 bases). The CDR3 runs to 14 residues. Trimming stripped 5 bases from V and 2 bases from J, with 13 bases between. Germline V gene lookup returns CDR1 SGHTA and CDR2 FQGNSA. The CDR3 region is CASSPTGGTYEQYF. The CDR3 bases are TGTGCCAGCAGCCCGACAGGTGGTACCTACGAGCAGTACTTC. The full variable domain, in which reference TRBV7-2 and TRBJ2-7 provide the parts outside the CDR3, is GAGVSQSPSNKVTEKGKDVELRCDPISGHTALYWYRQSLGQGLEFLIYFQGNSAPDKSGLPSDRFSAERTGGSVSTLTIQRTQQEDSAVYLCASSPTGGTYEQYFGPGTRLTVT.

The rearrangement joins TRBV2 to TRBJ2-5; TRBD2 might be the D (6 bases). The ends were cut back, 4 bases at V and 3 bases at J, with 15 bases in the middle. Germline CDR1 is SNHLY and CDR2 is FYNNEI. This CDR3 comprises 15 residues. The CDR3 DNA sequence: TGTGCCAGCAGTGGACCTCCGGGACTTAAAGAGACCCAGTACTTC. Residues: CASSGPPGLKETQYF.

V gene TRBV7-9 combines with J gene TRBJ2-1; the match to TRBD2 covers 9 bases. CDR1 is SEHNR, CDR2 FQNEAQ, per germline (reference sequence). The CDR3 consists of 17 residues. V dropped 5 bases and J dropped 8; count of bases not matched to a gene: 16. The CDR3, as DNA: TGTGCCAGCAGCCCTACCCCCCTAGCGGGGTCCTGGTATGAGCAGTTCTTC. Its protein is CASSPTPLAGSWYEQFF. The complete variable domain, with remaining parts taken from reference TRBV7-9 and TRBJ2-1, reads DTGVSQNPRHKITKRGQNVTFRCDPISEHNRLYWYRQTLGQGPEFLTYFQNEAQLEKSRLLSDRFSAERPKGSFSTLEIQRTEQGDSAMYLCASSPTPLAGSWYEQFFGPGTRLTVL.

The gene calls are TRBV7-9 and TRBJ2-1; TRBD2 matches 8 bases. This CDR3 is built from 14 residues. The V and J ends lost 2 bases and 6 bases, in that order; junction bases with no gene match: 3. CDR1 and CDR2 (germline): SEHNR, FQNEAQ (reference sequence). In DNA, the CDR3 is TGTGCCAGCAGCTTAACGGGAGGGAGCAATGAGCAGTTCTTC. It specifies CASSLTGGSNEQFF.

The V gene is TRBV7-2, the J gene TRBJ2-2, with TRBD2 matching over 7 bases. CDR1 is SGHTA, CDR2 FQGNSA, per germline. The junction had 4 bases not matched to a gene; V was cut back by 0 bases and J by 0 bases. CDR3 length: 17 residues. The CDR3 here is CASSLAGGSANTGELFF. The CDR3 nucleotides are TGTGCCAGCAGCTTAGCCGGCGGGAGCGCGAACACCGGGGAGCTGTTTTTT.

This rearrangement joins TRBV7-9 to TRBJ2-5; a weak D match, TRBD2 (6 bases). This CDR3 is 15 amino acids long. From germline, CDR1 is SEHNR and CDR2 FQNEAQ (reference sequence). V shed 6 bases and J shed 4 bases, with 18 bases lying between them. The CDR3 bases are TGTGCCAGCAGATTGAATTCGGGGGAAAGAGAGACCCAGTACTTC. Translating it yields CASRLNSGERETQYF.

V and J are TRBV28 and TRBJ1-1; TRBD1 is a possible D gene (5 bases). In germline, CDR1 is MDHEN, CDR2 SYDVKM. The CDR3 length is 14 residues. V was shortened by 5 bases and J by 5 bases, with 15 bases between the two germline ends. In DNA, the CDR3 is TGTGCCAGCAGTATGACGCCCAGGGCAACTGAAGCTTTCTTT. Amino acid sequence: CASSMTPRATEAFF.

The chain combines TRBV10-2 with TRBJ1-1, with 7 bases identical to TRBD1. Trimming removed 4 bases from V and 0 bases from J; junction bases left unmatched: 11. Germline V gives CDR1 WSHSY, CDR2 SAAADI. This CDR3 contains 17 residues. The CDR3 protein is CASSGSGTADLNTEAFF. The CDR3 DNA reads as TGCGCCAGCAGTGGATCCGGGACAGCGGATTTGAACACTGAAGCTTTCTTT.

The chain is built from TRBV27 and TRBJ1-3; 10 bases agree with TRBD1. J was trimmed by 7 bases and V by 4 bases; bases with no gene match: 10. The CDR3 loop spans 16 amino acids. Germline V gene sequence: CDR1 MNHEY, CDR2 SMNVEV (reference sequence). CDR3: CASSSRYQDRGNTIYF. The CDR3 DNA follows: TGTGCCAGCAGTTCCAGATACCAGGACAGGGGGAACACCATATATTTT.

The chain has TRBV28 and TRBJ1-4; 7 bases fit TRBD1. This CDR3 is built from 14 residues. Germline assignment: CDR1 MDHEN and CDR2 SYDVKM. Losses at the gene ends were 6 bases for V and 3 bases for J; bases not matched to a gene: 4. CDR3 residues: CASRKTGPNEKLFF. The CDR3 bases are TGTGCCAGCAGAAAGACAGGGCCTAATGAAAAACTGTTTTTT.

The rearrangement uses TRBV18 and TRBJ2-7; D unresolved. The V end was cut by 4 bases, the J end by 1 base, with 11 bases between. Looked up from germline, CDR1 is KGHSH and CDR2 is LQKENI. The CDR3 is made up of 14 amino acids. The CDR3 protein is CASSLSVQSYEQYF. The CDR3 region has the DNA TGTGCCAGCTCACTCAGCGTCCAGTCCTACGAGCAGTACTTC.

This sequence joins TRBV6-5 and TRBJ2-3; D might be TRBD1 (6 bases). The V and J ends lost 10 bases and 4 bases respectively, with 15 bases between them. The germline V gene has CDR1 MNHEY and CDR2 SVGAGI. This CDR3 region has 13 residues. As DNA, the CDR3 is TGTGCCACCCTGACAGGTATTGCAGATACGCAGTATTTT. Amino acid sequence: CATLTGIADTQYF.

This chain links TRBV6-5 with TRBJ2-7; tentatively, D is TRBD1 (5 bases). Per the germline V gene, CDR1 is MNHEY and CDR2 is SVGAGI. CDR3 size: 13 residues. Trimming left V 8 bases short and J 2 bases short, with 13 bases between. CDR3: CASRHQGPYEQYF. The CDR3, as DNA: TGTGCCAGCCGTCATCAGGGCCCCTACGAGCAGTACTTC.

This rearrangement joins TRBV10-3 to TRBJ1-3; D ambiguous. V lost 6 bases and J 0 bases, leaving 9 bases between the germline ends. Germline loops: CDR1 ENHRY, CDR2 SYGVKD. The CDR3 has 14 residues. CDR3 sequence: CAIRDSSSGNTIYF. Written as DNA, the CDR3 is TGTGCCATCAGGGACTCCTCCTCTGGAAACACCATATATTTT.

V gene TRBV28 combines with J gene TRBJ1-2; 7 bases agree with TRBD1. This CDR3 has 14 residues. The V and J ends lost 4 bases and 6 bases, in that order; junction bases with no gene match: 8. From germline, CDR1 is MDHEN and CDR2 SYDVKM. CDR3 amino acids: CASSSTGSFHGYTF. The CDR3 nucleotides are TGTGCCAGCAGTTCGACAGGGTCGTTCCATGGCTACACCTTC.

This chain uses TRBV19 with TRBJ1-4; a weak D match, TRBD1 (6 bases). CDR3 size: 13 residues. The V gene's germline CDR1 is LNHDA and CDR2 SQIVND (reference sequence). Deletions cut 7 bases from V and 5 bases from J, with 11 bases between. The CDR3 nucleotides read TGTGCCAGTATGGACAGTCTCAATGAAAAACTGTTTTTT. Amino acid sequence: CASMDSLNEKLFF.

This clone has a handful of counts. The genes are TRBV28 and TRBJ1-6; weak D call: TRBD1 (5 bases). The CDR3 length is 17 residues. Germline CDR1 is MDHEN and CDR2 is SYDVKM. Trimming pared 2 bases from V and 8 bases from J, leaving 19 bases between. The CDR3 DNA follows: TGTGCCAGCAGTTTAATCGAGCAGGGTATGATAGATTCACCCCTCCACTTT. It codes for CASSLIEQGMIDSPLHF.

The V call is TRBV4-3, the J call TRBJ2-7, with D unresolved. The V gene lost 0 bases and the J gene lost 5 bases, with 8 bases spanning the gap. This CDR3 has 13 residues. Germline CDR1 reads LGHNA; CDR2 reads YSLEER. The CDR3 DNA is TGCGCCAGCAGCCAAGAAGAGTACCACGAGCAGTACTTC. Translation: CASSQEEYHEQYF.

The genes are TRBV5-1 and TRBJ1-2, with D possibly matching TRBD1 (5 bases). This CDR3 has 13 amino acids. Trimming took 4 bases from V and 3 from J, leaving 10 bases between them. Germline-derived CDR1 and CDR2 are SGHRS and YFSETQ. The CDR3 reads CASSRREDYGYTF. Written as DNA, the CDR3 is TGCGCCAGCAGCCGCAGGGAGGACTATGGCTACACCTTC.

The chain couples TRBV7-3 to TRBJ2-2; D might be TRBD1 (6 bases). In germline, CDR1 is SGHTA, CDR2 FQGTGA. The CDR3 contains 17 residues. V dropped 5 bases and J dropped 4 bases, with 20 bases sitting between them. The CDR3 loop is CASSPRFGGVATGELFF. CDR3 sequence (DNA): TGTGCCAGCAGCCCGCGTTTTGGGGGCGTCGCCACCGGGGAGCTGTTTTTT.

The V gene is TRBV28, the J gene TRBJ1-4; D may be TRBD1 (5 bases). This CDR3 region has 15 residues. Deletions cut 2 bases from V and 8 bases from J, with 15 bases between. Germline loops: CDR1 MDHEN, CDR2 SYDVKM. The CDR3 coding sequence is TGTGCCAGCAGTTTAGATCAGGGAAACTCCGAAAAACTGTTTTTT. It encodes CASSLDQGNSEKLFF. The whole variable domain, remainder taken from reference TRBV28 and TRBJ1-4, is DVKVTQSSRYLVKRTGEKVFLECVQDMDHENMFWYRQDPGLGLRLIYFSYDVKMKEKGDIPEGYSVSREKKERFSLILESASTNQTSMYLCASSLDQGNSEKLFFGSGTQLSVL.

This rearrangement joins TRBV13 to TRBJ1-1; 8 positions match TRBD1. The CDR3 covers 13 residues. V was clipped by 5 bases and J by 7 bases; unmatched bases: 6. The germline V gene encodes CDR1 PRHDT and CDR2 FYEKMQ (reference sequence). DNA for the CDR3: TGTGCCAGCAGCCCCCGACAGGGGTATGAAGCTTTCTTT. Encoded protein: CASSPRQGYEAFF.

CDR3 residues: CASSMTGTRTEAFF. The CDR3 nucleotides are TGTGCCAGCAGCATGACAGGGACGCGGACTGAAGCTTTCTTT. The rearrangement uses TRBV7-6 and TRBJ1-1; TRBD1 matches 7 bases. V lost 5 bases and J lost 5; bases outside the gene matches: 8. Germline CDR1 reads SGHVS; CDR2 reads FNYEAQ. This CDR3 contains 14 residues.

The chain couples TRBV4-3 to TRBJ2-2; D is uncertain. Germline assignment: CDR1 LGHNA and CDR2 YSLEER. This CDR3 is built from 14 residues. With 5 bases removed from V and 0 bases from J, the gap between germline ends came to 7 bases. CDR3 bases: TGCGCCAGCAGCGTCATCACGAACACCGGGGAGCTGTTTTTT. Translation: CASSVITNTGELFF.

The chain couples TRBV7-3 to TRBJ2-5; 9 bases fit TRBD1. V gave up 0 bases and J gave up 5 bases; unmatched junction bases: 4. CDR1 and CDR2 from the germline V gene are SGHTA and FQGTGA. CDR3 size: 15 residues. CDR3: CASSLTGQGGETQYF. CDR3 bases: TGTGCCAGCAGCTTAACGGGACAGGGAGGTGAGACCCAGTACTTC. The entire variable domain, with the rest obtained from reference TRBV7-3 and TRBJ2-5, is as follows: GAGVSQTPSNKVTEKGKYVELRCDPISGHTALYWYRQSLGQGPEFLIYFQGTGAADDSGLPNDRFFAVRPEGSVSTLKIQRTERGDSAVYLCASSLTGQGGETQYFGPGTRLLVL.